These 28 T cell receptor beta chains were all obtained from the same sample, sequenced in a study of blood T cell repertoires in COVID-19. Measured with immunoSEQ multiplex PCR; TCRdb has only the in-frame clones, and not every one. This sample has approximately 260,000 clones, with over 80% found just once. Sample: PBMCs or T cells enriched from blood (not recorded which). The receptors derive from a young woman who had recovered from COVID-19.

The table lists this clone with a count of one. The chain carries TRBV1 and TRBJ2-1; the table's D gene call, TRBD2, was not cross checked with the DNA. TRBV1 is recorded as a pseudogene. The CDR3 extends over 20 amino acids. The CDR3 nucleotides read TGCACCAGCAGCCAGGGATTGGGACTAGCGTTATCTCCTAGGGTCAATGAGCAGTTCTTC. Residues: CTSSQGLGLALSPRVNEQFF.

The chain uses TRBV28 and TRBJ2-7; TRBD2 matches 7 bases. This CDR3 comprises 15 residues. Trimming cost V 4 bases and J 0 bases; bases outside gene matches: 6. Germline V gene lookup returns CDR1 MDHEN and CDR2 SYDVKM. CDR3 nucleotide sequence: TGTGCCAGCAGTTATCTGGGCGGGAGCTCCTACGAGCAGTACTTC. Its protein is CASSYLGGSSYEQYF.

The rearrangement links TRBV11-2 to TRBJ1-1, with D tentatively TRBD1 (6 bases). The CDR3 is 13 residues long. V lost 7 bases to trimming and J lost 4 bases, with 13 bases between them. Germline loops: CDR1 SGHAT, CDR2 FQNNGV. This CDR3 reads CASKGDEGTEAFF. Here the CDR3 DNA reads TGTGCCAGCAAGGGGGACGAAGGCACTGAAGCTTTCTTT. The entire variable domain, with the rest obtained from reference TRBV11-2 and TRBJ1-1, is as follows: EAGVAQSPRYKIIEKRQSVAFWCNPISGHATLYWYQQILGQGPKLLIQFQNNGVVDDSQLPKDRFSAERLKGVDSTLKIQPAKLEDSAVYLCASKGDEGTEAFFGQGTRLTVV.

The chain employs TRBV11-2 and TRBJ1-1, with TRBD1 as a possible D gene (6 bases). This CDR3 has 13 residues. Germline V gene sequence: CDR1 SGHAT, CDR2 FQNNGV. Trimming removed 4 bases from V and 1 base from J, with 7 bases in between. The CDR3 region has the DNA TGTGCCAGCAGCTGGGGACAGAACACTGAAGCTTTCTTT. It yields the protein CASSWGQNTEAFF.

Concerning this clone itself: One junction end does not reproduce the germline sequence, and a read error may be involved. CDR3 DNA sequence: TGTGCTAGCAGCTTAGTAGGAGGGCCCGACACCGGGGAGCTGTTTTTT. As protein: CASSLVGGPDTGELFF. The chain links TRBV7-7 to TRBJ2-2, with a tentative D call TRBD2 (6 bases). Germline V gives CDR1 SSHAT, CDR2 FNYEAQ (reference sequence). The CDR3 consists of 16 residues.

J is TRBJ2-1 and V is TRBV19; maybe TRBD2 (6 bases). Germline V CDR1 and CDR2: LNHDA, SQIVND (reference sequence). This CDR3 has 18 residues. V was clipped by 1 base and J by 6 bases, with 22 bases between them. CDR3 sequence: CASSIALFSGDWSNEQFF. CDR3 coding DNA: TGTGCCAGTAGTATAGCCTTGTTTTCGGGGGATTGGAGCAATGAGCAGTTCTTC.

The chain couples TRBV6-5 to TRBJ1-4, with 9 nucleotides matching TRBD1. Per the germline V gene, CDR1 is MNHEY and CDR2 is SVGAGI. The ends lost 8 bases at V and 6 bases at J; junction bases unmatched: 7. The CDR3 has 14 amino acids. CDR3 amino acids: CASDGRQGDEKLFF. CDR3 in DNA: TGTGCCAGCGACGGCCGACAGGGGGATGAAAAACTGTTTTTT.

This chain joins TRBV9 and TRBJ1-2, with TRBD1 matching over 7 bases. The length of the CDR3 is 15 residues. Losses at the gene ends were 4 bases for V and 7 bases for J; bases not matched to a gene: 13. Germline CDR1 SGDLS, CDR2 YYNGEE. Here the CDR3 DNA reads TGTGCCAGCAGCAGAACCGGACAGGCTAGAGGTGGCTACACCTTC. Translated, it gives CASSRTGQARGGYTF.

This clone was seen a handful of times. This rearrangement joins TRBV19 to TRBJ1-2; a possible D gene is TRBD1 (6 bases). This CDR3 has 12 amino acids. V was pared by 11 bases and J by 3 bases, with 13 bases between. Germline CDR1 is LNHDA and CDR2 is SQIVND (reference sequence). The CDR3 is CAGGGADYGYTF. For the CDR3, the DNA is TGTGCCGGGGGCGGAGCGGACTATGGCTACACCTTC.

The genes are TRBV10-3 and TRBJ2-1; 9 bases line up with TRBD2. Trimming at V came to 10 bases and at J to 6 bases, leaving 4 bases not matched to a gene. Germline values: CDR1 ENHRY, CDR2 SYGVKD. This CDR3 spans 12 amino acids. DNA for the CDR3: TGTGCCACTGTTAGCGGGAGCAATGAGCAGTTCTTC. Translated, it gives CATVSGSNEQFF.

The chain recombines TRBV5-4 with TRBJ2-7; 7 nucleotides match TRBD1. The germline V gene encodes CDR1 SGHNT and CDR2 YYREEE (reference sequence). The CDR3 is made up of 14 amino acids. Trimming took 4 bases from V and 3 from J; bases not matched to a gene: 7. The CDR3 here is CASSGRQGIYEQYF. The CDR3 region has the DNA TGTGCCAGCAGCGGGCGACAGGGCATCTACGAGCAGTACTTC.

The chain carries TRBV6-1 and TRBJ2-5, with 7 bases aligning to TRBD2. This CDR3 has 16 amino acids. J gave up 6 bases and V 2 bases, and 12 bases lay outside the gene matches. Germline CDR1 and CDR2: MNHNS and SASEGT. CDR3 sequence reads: CASSESGGLWGKTQYF. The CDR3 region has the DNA TGTGCCAGCAGTGAATCCGGGGGGTTATGGGGAAAGACCCAGTACTTC.

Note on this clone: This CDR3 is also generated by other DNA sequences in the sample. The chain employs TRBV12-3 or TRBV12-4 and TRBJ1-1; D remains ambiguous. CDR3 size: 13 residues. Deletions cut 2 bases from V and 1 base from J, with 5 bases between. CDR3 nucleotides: TGTGCCAGCAGTTTAAATAGGAACACTGAAGCTTTCTTT. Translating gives CASSLNRNTEAFF.

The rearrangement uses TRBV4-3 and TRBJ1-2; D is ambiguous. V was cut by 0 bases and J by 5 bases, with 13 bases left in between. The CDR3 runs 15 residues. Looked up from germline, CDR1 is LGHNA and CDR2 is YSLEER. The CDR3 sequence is CASSQDLHSKYGYTF. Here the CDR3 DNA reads TGCGCCAGCAGCCAAGATCTCCACAGCAAGTATGGCTACACCTTC.

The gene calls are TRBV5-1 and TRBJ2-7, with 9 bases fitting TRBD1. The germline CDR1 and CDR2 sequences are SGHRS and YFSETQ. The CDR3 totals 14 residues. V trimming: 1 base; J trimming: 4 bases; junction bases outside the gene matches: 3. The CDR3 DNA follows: TGCGCCAGCAGCTTGATACAGGGGGCGTACGAGCAGTACTTC. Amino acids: CASSLIQGAYEQYF.

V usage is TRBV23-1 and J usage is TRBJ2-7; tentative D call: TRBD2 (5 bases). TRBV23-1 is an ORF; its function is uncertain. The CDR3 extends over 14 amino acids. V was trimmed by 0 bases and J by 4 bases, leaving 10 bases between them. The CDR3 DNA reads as TGCGCCAGCAGTCAATCCCCGCCGGGGTACGAGCAGTACTTC. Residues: CASSQSPPGYEQYF.

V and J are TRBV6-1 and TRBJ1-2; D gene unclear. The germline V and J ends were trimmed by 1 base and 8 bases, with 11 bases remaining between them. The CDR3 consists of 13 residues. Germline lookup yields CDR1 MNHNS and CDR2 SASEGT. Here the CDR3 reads CASSEGTLSGYTF. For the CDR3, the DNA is TGTGCCAGCAGTGAAGGGACTCTCTCCGGCTACACCTTC.

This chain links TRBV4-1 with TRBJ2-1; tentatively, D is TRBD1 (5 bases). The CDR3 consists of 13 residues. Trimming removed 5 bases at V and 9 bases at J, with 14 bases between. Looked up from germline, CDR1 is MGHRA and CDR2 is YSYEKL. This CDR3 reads CASSLGPPGEQFF. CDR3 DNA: TGCGCCAGCAGCTTGGGGCCCCCTGGTGAGCAGTTCTTC.

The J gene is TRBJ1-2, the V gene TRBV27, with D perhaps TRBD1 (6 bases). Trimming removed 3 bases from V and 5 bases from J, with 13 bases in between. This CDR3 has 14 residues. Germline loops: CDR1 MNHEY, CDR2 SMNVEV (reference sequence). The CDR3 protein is CASSLRGGGYGYTF. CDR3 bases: TGTGCCAGCAGTTTGAGAGGGGGAGGGTATGGCTACACCTTC.

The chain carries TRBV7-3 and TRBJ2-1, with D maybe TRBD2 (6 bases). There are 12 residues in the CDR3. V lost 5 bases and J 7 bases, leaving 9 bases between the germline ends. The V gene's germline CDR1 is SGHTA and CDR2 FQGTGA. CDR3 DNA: TGTGCCAGCAGCCGAAGCGGGAATGAGCAGTTCTTC. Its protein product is CASSRSGNEQFF.

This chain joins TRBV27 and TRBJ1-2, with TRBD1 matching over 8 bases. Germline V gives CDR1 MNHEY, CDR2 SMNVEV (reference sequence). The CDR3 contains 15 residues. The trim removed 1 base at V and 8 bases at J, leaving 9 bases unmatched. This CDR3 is CASSLFTGQGWGYTF. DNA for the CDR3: TGTGCCAGCAGTTTATTCACCGGACAGGGCTGGGGCTACACCTTC.

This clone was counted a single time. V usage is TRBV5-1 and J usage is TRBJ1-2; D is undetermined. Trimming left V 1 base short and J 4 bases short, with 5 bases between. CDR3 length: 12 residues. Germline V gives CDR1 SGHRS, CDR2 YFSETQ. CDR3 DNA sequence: TGCGCCAGCAGCTTGAACGGCTATGGCTACACCTTC. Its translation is CASSLNGYGYTF.

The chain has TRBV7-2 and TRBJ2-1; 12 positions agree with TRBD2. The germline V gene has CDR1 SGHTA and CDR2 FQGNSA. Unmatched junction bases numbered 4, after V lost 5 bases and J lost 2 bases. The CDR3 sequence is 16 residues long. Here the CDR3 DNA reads TGTGCCAGCAGCCCCTCTAGCGGGGGGGCCTACAATGAGCAGTTCTTC. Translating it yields CASSPSSGGAYNEQFF.

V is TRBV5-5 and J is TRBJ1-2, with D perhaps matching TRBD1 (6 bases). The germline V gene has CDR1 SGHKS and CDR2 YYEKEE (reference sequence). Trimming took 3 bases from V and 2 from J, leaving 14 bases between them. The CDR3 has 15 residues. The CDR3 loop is CASSYLFTGNYGYTF. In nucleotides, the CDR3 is TGTGCCAGCAGCTACTTATTTACAGGGAACTATGGCTACACCTTC. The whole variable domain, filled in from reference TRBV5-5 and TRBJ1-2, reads DAGVTQSPTHLIKTRGQQVTLRCSPISGHKSVSWYQQVLGQGPQFIFQYYEKEERGRGNFPDRFSARQFPNYSSELNVNALLLGDSALYLCASSYLFTGNYGYTFGSGTRLTVV.

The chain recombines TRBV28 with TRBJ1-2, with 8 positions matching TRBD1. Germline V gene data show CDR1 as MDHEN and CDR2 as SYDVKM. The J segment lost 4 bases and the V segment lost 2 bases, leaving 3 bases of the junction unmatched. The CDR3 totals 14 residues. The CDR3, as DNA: TGTGCCAGCAGTTTAGGACAGGGCGTCTATGGCTACACCTTC. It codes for CASSLGQGVYGYTF.

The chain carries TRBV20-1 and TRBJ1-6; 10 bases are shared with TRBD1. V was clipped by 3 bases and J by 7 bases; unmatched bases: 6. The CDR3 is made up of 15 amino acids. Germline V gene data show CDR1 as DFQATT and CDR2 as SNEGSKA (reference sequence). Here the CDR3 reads CSASILGQGNSPLHF. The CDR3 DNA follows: TGCAGTGCTAGTATCCTGGGACAGGGGAATTCACCCCTCCACTTT.

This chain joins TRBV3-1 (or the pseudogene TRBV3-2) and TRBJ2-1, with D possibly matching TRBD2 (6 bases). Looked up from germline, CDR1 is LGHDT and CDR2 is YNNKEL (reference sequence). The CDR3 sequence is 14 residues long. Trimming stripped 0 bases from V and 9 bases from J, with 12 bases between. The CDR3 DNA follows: TGTGCCAGCAGCCAAGATCTAGCGACCGGTGAGCAGTTCTTC. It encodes CASSQDLATGEQFF.

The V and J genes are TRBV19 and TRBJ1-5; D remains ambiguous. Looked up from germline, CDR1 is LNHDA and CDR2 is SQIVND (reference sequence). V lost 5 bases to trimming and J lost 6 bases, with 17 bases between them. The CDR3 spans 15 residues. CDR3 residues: CASSPGEGWSQPQHF. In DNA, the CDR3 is TGTGCCAGTAGTCCCGGGGAGGGATGGAGTCAGCCCCAGCATTTT.